Described below is a single TCR beta chain sequence and its context. The antigen is not known. The time point here: blood 2 weeks post-SBRT. Treatment in this sample: 15 Gy SBRT to primary tumor, nephrectomy 4 weeks later. Radiation-treated patients gave blood at baseline, week 2 and week 4. This renal cell carcinoma was of the clear cell type. CDR1 and CDR2 (germline): MDHEN, SYDVKM. Trimming took 2 bases from V and 6 from J, leaving 11 bases between them. This CDR3 has 13 amino acids. TCRdb keeps only in-frame clones here, not all; method: immunoSEQ multiplex PCR. The sample has around 75,000 clones; 82% are singletons. This sample is part of a study of radiation and T cells in renal cell carcinoma. Study conclusions and caveats: From baseline, blood top tumor clonotypes peaked at 2 weeks post-radiation.

The receptor was isolated from a man in his 60s with renal cell carcinoma. The sequences come from blood, collected from a patient whose treatment included radiotherapy and nephrectomy. This sequence joins TRBV28 and TRBJ2-7; D uncertain. The CDR3 loop reads CASSLGNRGEQYF. In DNA, the CDR3 is TGTGCCAGCAGTTTAGGTAATCGAGGCGAGCAGTACTTC.